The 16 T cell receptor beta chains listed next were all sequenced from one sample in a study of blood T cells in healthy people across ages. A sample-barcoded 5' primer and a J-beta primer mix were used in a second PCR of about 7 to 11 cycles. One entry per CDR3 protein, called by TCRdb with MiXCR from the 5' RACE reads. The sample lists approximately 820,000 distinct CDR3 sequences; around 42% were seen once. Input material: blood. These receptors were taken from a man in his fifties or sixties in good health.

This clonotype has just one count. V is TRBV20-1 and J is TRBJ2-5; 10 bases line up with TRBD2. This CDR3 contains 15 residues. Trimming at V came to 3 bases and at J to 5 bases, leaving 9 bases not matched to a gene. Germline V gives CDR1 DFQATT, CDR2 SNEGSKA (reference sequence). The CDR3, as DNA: TGCAGTGCTAGGACGCAGCGGGGGGGCCCGGAGACCCAGTACTTC. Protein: CSARTQRGGPETQYF.

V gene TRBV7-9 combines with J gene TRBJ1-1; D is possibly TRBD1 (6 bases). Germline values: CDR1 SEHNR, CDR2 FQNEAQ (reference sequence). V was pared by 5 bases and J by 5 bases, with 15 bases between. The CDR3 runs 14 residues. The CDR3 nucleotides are TGTGCCAGCAGCCCCGGGGACATCAATACTGAAGCTTTCTTT. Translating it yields CASSPGDINTEAFF.

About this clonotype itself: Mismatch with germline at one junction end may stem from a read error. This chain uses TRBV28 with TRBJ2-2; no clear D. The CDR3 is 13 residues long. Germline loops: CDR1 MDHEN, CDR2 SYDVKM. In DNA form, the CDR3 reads TGTGCCAGCAGCCGAGACAACACCGCGGAGCTGTTTTTT. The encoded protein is CASSRDNTAELFF.

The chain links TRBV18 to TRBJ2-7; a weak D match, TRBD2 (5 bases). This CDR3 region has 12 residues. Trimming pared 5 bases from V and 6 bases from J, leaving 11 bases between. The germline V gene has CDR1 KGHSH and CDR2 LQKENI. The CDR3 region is CASSSYAGEQYF. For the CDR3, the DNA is TGTGCCAGCTCATCCTACGCGGGCGAGCAGTACTTC.

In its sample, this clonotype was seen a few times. In nucleotides, the CDR3 is TGTGCCAGCAGTGGGACACTAGCGGTCCAAGAGACCCAGTACTTC. It specifies CASSGTLAVQETQYF. This chain joins TRBV12-3 or TRBV12-4 and TRBJ2-5; TRBD2 matches at 8 bases. V lost 5 bases and J lost 1; bases outside the gene matches: 6. The CDR3 is 15 amino acids.

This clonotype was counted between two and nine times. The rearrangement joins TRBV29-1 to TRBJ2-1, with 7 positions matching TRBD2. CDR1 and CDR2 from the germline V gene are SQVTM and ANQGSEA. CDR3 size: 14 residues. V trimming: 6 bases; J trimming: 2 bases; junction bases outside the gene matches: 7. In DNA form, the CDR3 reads TGCAGCGTCTTCCCTAGCGGAACCTACAATGAGCAGTTCTTC. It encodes CSVFPSGTYNEQFF.

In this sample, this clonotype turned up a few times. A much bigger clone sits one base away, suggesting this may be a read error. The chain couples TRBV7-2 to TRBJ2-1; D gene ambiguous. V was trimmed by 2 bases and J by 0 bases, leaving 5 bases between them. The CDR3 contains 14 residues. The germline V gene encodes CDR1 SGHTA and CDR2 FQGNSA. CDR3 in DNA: TGTGCCAGCAGCTTATATAGCTCCTACAATGAGCAGTTCTTC. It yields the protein CASSLYSSYNEQFF.

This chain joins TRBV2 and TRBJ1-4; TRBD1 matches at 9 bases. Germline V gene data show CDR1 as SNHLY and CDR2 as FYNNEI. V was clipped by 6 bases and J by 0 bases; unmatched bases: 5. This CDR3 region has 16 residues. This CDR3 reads CASSADRGSTNEKLFF. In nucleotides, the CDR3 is TGTGCCAGCAGCGCGGACAGGGGTTCAACTAATGAAAAACTGTTTTTT.

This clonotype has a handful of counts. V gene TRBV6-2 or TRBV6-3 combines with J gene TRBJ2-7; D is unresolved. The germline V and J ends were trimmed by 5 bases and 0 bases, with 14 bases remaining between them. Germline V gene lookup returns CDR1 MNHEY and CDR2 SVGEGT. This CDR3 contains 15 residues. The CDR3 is CASSTPAATSYEQYF. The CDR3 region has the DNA TGTGCCAGCAGTACCCCGGCGGCGACCTCCTACGAGCAGTACTTC.

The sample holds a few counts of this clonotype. CDR3 protein: CSAERTENPYEQYF. The CDR3 DNA is TGCAGTGCCGAACGAACAGAGAATCCCTACGAGCAGTACTTC. The rearrangement joins TRBV20-1 to TRBJ2-7; D not certain. The CDR3 loop spans 14 amino acids. Germline V lookup: CDR1 DFQATT, CDR2 SNEGSKA (reference sequence). Trimming removed 6 bases at V and 2 bases at J, with 17 bases between.

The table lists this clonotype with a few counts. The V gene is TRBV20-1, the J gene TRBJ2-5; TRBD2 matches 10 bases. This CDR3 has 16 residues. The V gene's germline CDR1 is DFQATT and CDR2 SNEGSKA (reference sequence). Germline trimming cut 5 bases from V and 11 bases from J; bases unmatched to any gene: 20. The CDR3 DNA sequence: TGCAGTGCTCTCGATGACTCACTAGCGGGGTACAATGAGCAGTACTTC. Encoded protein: CSALDDSLAGYNEQYF.

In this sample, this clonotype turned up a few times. The CDR3 bases are TGCAGTGCTAGAGATCTTGGGGACAGCATCAATGAGCAGTTCTTC. It is translated as CSARDLGDSINEQFF. V and J are TRBV20-1 and TRBJ2-1; the match to TRBD1 covers 7 bases. CDR3 length: 15 residues. Germline CDR1 is DFQATT and CDR2 is SNEGSKA (reference sequence). With V trimmed by 0 bases and J by 6 bases, 8 bases remained unmatched.

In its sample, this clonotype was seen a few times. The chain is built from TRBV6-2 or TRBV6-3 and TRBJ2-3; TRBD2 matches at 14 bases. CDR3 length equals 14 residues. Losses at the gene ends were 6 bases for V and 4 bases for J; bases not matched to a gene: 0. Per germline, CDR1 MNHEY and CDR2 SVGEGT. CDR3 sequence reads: CASRTSGGADTQYF. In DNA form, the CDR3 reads TGTGCCAGCAGGACTAGCGGGGGGGCAGATACGCAGTATTTT.

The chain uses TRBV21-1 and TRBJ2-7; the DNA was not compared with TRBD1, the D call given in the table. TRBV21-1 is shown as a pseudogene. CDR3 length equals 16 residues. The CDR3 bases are TGTGCCAGCAGCAAAGGGGGCGCAGGGGATGGCTACGAGCAGTACTTC. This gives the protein CASSKGGAGDGYEQYF.

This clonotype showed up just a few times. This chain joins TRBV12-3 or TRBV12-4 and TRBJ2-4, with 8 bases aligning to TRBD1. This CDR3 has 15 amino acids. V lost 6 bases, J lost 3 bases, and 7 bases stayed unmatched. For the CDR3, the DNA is TGTGCCAGCAGGCAGGGGGCCAAGGACAAAAACATTCAGTACTTC. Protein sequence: CASRQGAKDKNIQYF.

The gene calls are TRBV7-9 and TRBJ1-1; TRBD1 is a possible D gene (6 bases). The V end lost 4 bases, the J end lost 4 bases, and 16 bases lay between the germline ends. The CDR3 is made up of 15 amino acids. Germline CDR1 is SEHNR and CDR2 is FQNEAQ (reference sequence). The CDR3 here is CASSSGREGGTEAFF. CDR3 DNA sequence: TGTGCCAGCAGCTCCGGCAGGGAAGGGGGCACTGAAGCTTTCTTT.